The T cell receptor (beta chain) under discussion was sequenced for a study of T-cell reconstitution after alpha-beta-depleted transplantation in children (dated by TCRdb to about 2016). With respect to the entire study: Using TCR repertoire profiling, the study followed T-cell immune reconstitution in a quantitative way in children after TCRalphabeta/CD19-depleted allogeneic hematopoietic cell transplantation. Broad study findings and their caveats: In some patients, the high TCRbeta diversity seen at day 60 was put down to recipient T cells and intrathymic progenitors that had survived conditioning. The apparently early recovery of alphabetaT-cell counts about two months after transplant reportedly depended on only several hundred rapidly expanded clones that came from non-depleted graft cells. The frequencies of hyperexpanded clones fell over the following months, and after one year, T-cell counts and TCRbeta diversity were mostly attributed to newly produced T cells.

The treatment or condition label for this specimen denotes: allogeneic hematopoietic cell transplantation with graft depleted of TCRalphabeta T cells and CD19 B cells. Transplant recipients were children who received TCRalphabeta/CD19-depleted allogeneic hematopoietic cell grafts. This clonotype was picked up many times. Its antigen has not been determined. The junction shows a germline mismatch at one end, possibly a read error. Library prep was done by PCR. For sequencing, an Illumina HiSeq 2500 was employed. TCR library preparation used molecular barcoding, with unique molecular identifiers applied to normalize quantification of the TCRbeta repertoire. TCRdb redid the processing of the public reads, applying fastp at Q25 and MiXCR, and retained in-frame beta chains. Duplicate CDR3 protein sequences are folded into a single record with the most common DNA and genes. Within this sample are some 600,000 distinct CDR3 sequences, with under 15% of them counted one time only. The ten largest clones add up to about 2% of the sample.

The CDR3 covers 10 residues, taking in both the cysteine and the phenylalanine. CDR3 DNA is the only sequence kept; it has 30 bases, read in frame from the first base. This receptor was taken from a male patient aged 10 to 17 who had a stem cell transplant for acute myeloid leukemia, so the T cells may come from the graft donor. The sample in question was PBMCs, mostly from graft donor cells, obtained 360 days after TCRalphabeta/CD19-depleted stem cell transplant. The sequence links TRBV12-3 or TRBV12-4 to TRBJ2-1, with TRBD2 tentatively as D gene (7 bases match). The CDR3 reads as follows: CASRGGPTDF. DNA sequence: TGTGCCAGCAGGGGGGGGCCTACCGACTTC.